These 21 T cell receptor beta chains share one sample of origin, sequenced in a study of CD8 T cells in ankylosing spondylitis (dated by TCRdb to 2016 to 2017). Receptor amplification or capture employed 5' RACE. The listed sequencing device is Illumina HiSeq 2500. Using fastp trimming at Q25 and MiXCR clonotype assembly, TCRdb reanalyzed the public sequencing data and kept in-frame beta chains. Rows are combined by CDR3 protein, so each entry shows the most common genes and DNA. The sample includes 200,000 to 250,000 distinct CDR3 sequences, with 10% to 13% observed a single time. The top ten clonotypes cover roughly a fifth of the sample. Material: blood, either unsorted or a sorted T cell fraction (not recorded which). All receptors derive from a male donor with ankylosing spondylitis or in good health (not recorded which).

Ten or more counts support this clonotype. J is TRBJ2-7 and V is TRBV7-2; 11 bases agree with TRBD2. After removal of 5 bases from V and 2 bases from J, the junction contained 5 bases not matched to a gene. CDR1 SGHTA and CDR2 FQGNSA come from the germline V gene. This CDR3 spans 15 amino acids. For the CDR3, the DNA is TGTGCCAGCAGCCTGGGACTAGCGGAAACCTACGAGCAGTACTTC. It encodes CASSLGLAETYEQYF.

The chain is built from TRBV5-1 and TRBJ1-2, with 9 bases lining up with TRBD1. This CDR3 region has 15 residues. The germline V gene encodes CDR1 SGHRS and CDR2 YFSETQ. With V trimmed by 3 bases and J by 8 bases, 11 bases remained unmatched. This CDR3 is CASSSGQGGLGGYTF. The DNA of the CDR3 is TGCGCCAGCAGCTCGGGACAGGGTGGCCTTGGAGGCTACACCTTC. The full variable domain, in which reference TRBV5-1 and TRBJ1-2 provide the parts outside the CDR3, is KAGVTQTPRYLIKTRGQQVTLSCSPISGHRSVSWYQQTPGQGLQFLFEYFSETQRNKGNFPGRFSGRQFSNSRSEMNVSTLELGDSALYLCASSSGQGGLGGYTFGSGTRLTVV.

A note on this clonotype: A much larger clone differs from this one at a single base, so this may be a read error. The chain's CDR3 is CTSSPASPASGNTIYF. DNA for the CDR3: TGTACCAGCAGCCCAGCATCCCCGGCATCTGGAAACACCATATATTTT. The chain carries TRBV7-8 and TRBJ1-3; D not certain. This CDR3 comprises 16 residues. Germline V gene data show CDR1 as SGHVS and CDR2 as FQNEAQ.

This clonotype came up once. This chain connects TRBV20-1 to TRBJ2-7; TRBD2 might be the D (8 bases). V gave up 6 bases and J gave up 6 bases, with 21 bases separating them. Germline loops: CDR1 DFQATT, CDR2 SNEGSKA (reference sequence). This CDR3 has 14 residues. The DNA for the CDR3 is TGCAGTGCCCCTCCCGGGCGGGGGGACAGCGAGCAGTACTTC. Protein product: CSAPPGRGDSEQYF.

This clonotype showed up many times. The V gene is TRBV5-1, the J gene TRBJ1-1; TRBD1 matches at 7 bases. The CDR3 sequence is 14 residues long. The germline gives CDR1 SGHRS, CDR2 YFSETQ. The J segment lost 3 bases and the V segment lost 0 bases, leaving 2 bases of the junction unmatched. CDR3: CASSLGQGYTEAFF. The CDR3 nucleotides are TGCGCCAGCAGCTTGGGACAGGGCTACACTGAAGCTTTCTTT.

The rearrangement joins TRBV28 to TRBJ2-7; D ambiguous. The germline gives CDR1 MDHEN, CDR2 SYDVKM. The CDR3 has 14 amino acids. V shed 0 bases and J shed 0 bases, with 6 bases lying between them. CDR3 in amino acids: CASSLWLPSYEQYF. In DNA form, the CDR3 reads TGTGCCAGCAGTTTATGGCTGCCCTCCTACGAGCAGTACTTC.

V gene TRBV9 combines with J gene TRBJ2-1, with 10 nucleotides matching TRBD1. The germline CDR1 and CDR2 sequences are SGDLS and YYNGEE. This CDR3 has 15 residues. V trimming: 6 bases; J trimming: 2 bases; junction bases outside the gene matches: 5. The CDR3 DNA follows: TGTGCCAGCACCCGACAGGGGGCAACCTACAATGAGCAGTTCTTC. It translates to CASTRQGATYNEQFF.

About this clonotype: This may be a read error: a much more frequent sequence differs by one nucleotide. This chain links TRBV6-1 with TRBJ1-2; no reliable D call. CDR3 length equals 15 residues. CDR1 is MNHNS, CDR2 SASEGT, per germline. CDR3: CASSTRVGGSNGDTF. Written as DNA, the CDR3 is TGTGCCAGCAGTACCCGGGTGGGAGGTAGTAATGGCGACACCTTC.

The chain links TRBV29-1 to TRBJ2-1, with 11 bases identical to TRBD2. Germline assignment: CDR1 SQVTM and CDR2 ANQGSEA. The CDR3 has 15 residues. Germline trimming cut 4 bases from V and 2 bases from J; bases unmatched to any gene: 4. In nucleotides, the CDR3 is TGCAGCGTTGTCCCTAGCGGGGGGACCTACAATGAGCAGTTCTTC. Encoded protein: CSVVPSGGTYNEQFF.

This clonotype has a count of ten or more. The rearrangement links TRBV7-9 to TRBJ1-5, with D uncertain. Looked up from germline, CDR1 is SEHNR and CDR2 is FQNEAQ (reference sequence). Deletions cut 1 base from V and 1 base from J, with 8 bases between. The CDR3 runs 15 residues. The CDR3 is CASSLGSLSNQPQHF. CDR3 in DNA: TGTGCCAGCAGCTTAGGCAGTTTAAGCAATCAGCCCCAGCATTTT.

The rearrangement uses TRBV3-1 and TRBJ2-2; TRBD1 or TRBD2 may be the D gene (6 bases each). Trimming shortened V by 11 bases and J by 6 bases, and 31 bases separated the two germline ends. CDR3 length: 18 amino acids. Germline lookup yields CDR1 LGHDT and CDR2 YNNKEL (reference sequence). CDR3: CACSQGGTRDYLSGELFF. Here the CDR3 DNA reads TGTGCCTGCTCCCAAGGCGGGACACGAGATTATTTGTCCGGGGAGCTGTTTTTT.

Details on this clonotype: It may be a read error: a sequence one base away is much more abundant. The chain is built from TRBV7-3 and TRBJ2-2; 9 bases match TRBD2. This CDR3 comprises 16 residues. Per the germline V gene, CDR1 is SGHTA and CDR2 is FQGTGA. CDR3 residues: CASSLTLAGVTGELLF. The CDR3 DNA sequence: TGTGCCAGCAGCCTCACTTTAGCGGGGGTGACCGGGGAGCTGCTTTTT.

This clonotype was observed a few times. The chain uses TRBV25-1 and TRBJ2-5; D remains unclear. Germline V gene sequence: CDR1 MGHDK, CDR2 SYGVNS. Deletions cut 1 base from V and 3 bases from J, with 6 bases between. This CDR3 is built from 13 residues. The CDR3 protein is CASSEFGKETQYF. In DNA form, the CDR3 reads TGTGCCAGCAGTGAATTCGGAAAAGAGACCCAGTACTTC.

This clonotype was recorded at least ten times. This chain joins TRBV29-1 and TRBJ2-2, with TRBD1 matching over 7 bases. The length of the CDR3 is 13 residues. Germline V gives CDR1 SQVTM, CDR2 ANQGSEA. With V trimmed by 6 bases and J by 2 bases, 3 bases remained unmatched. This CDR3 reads CSVDRENTGELFF. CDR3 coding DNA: TGCAGCGTCGACAGGGAAAACACCGGGGAGCTGTTTTTT.

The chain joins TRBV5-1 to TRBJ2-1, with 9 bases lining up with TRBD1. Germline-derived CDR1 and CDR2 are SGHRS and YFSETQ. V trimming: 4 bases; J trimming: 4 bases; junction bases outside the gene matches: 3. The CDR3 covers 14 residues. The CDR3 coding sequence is TGCGCCAGCAGCAACAGGGGGCAATACAATGAGCAGTTCTTC. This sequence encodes CASSNRGQYNEQFF.

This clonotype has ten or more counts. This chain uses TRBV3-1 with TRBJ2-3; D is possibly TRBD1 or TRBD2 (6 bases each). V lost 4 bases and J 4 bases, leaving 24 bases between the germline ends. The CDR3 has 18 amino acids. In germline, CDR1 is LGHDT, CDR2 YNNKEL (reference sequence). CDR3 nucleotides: TGTGCCAGCAGCCGACAACGTCAGGGGACTCGTGGACCAGATACGCAGTATTTT. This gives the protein CASSRQRQGTRGPDTQYF.

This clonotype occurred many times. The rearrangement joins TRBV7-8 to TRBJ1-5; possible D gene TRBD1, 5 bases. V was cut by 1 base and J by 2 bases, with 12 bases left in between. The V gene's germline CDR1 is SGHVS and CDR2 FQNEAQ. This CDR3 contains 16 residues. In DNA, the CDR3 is TGTGCCAGCAGCTTAGTTGGCGGAGGGGGCAATCAGCCCCAGCATTTT. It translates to CASSLVGGGGNQPQHF.

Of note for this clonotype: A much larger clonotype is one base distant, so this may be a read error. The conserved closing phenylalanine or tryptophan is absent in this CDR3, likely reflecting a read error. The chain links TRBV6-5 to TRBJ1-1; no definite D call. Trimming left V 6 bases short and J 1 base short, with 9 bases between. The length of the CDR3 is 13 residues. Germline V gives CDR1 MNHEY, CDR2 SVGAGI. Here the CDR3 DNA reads TGTGCCAGCAGGTTACGGTCGAACACTGAAGCTTTCTAT. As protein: CASRLRSNTEAFY.

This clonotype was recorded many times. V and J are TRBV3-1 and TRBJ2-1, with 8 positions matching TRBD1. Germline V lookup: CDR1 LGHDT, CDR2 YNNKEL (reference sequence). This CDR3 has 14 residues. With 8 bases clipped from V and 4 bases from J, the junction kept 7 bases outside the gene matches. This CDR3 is CASARQGLYNEQFF. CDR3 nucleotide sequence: TGTGCCAGCGCAAGACAGGGGCTATACAATGAGCAGTTCTTC.

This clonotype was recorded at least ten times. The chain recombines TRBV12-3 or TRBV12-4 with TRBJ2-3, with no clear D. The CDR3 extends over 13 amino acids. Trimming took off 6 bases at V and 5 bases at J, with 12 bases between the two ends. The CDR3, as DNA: TGTGCCAGCAGCCCGCCGACCCTAGATACGCAGTATTTT. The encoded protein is CASSPPTLDTQYF.

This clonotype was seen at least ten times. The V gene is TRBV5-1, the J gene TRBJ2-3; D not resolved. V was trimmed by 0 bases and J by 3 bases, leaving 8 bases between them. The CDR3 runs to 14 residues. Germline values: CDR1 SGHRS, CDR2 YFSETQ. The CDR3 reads CASSLEEGTDTQYF. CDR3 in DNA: TGCGCCAGCAGCTTGGAGGAAGGGACAGATACGCAGTATTTT. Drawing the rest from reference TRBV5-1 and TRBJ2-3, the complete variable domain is KAGVTQTPRYLIKTRGQQVTLSCSPISGHRSVSWYQQTPGQGLQFLFEYFSETQRNKGNFPGRFSGRQFSNSRSEMNVSTLELGDSALYLCASSLEEGTDTQYFGPGTRLTVL.